These T cell receptor beta chains were read from a single sample in a study of blood T cell repertoires in COVID-19. Sequencing used immunoSEQ multiplex PCR; TCRdb keeps in-frame clones, though not all of them. Of about 160,000 clones in the sample, 81% were seen once. Sequencing was done on a sample of PBMCs or T cells enriched from blood (not recorded which). The receptors originated from a woman between 40 and 50 years old with acute COVID-19. Each CDR3 is given with its conserved first and last residue. The D gene is left open where the match is weak. Clone size is stated in some rows and not others, as once, few, many or a class when expanded.

size,V,J,D,DNA,CDR3
-,TRBV7-6,TRBJ2-5,TRBD1,TGTGCCAGCAGCCCAGCACAGGGGATAGGAGAGACCCAGTACTTC,CASSPAQGIGETQYF
-,TRBV7-8,TRBJ1-1,TRBD1,TGTGCCAGCAGCCTAGCGTTCGGGACAGGGTCCTTTGAAGCTTTCTTT,CASSLAFGTGSFEAFF
-,TRBV12-3/TRBV12-4,TRBJ2-7,-,TGTGCCAGCTGGAGGGCAGGCTCCTACGAGCAGTACTTC,CASWRAGSYEQYF
-,TRBV2,TRBJ2-1,TRBD2,TGTGCCAGCAGGATGACTAGCGGGAGAGGGGGCACCTACAATGAGCAGTTCTTC,CASRMTSGRGGTYNEQFF
-,TRBV13,TRBJ2-3,TRBD2,TGTGCCAGCAGCAAGTGGACTAGCGGGAGTGGTACGCAGTATTTT,CASSKWTSGSGTQYF
-,TRBV19,TRBJ1-2,-,TGTGCCAGTAGTATAAGACCCCTCGACAGGAACTATGGCTACACCTTC,CASSIRPLDRNYGYTF
-,TRBV19,TRBJ1-1,TRBD1,TGTGCCAGTAGTATACGGGACAGGGGGAACACTGAAGCTTTCTTT,CASSIRDRGNTEAFF
-,TRBV2,TRBJ2-7,-,TGTGCCAGCAGCCGGGAGTTCTACGAGCAGTACTTC,CASSREFYEQYF
-,TRBV5-1,TRBJ1-1,-,TGCGCCAGCAGCTTGGGCGGGACGAACACTGAAGCTTTCTTT,CASSLGGTNTEAFF
-,TRBV5-1,TRBJ2-2,TRBD1,TGCGCCAGCAGCTACGGGGACAGTGCGAACACCGGGGAGCTGTTTTTT,CASSYGDSANTGELFF
-,TRBV19,TRBJ1-4,-,TGTGCCAGTAGTATCGGACAGTCAACTAATGAAAAACTGTTTTTT,CASSIGQSTNEKLFF
-,TRBV7-8,TRBJ1-2,-,TGTGCCAGCAGCTTAGGGAACAGGGTAGAGTCTAGCTACACCTTC,CASSLGNRVESSYTF
-,TRBV5-1,TRBJ1-5,TRBD1,TGCGCCAGCAGCTTGACAGGGGACAGCAATCAGCCCCAGCATTTT,CASSLTGDSNQPQHF
-,TRBV30,TRBJ2-2,-,TGTGCCTGGAGTGTAGGGGCGCCCGGGGAGCTGTTTTTT,CAWSVGAPGELFF
-,TRBV7-9,TRBJ1-6,TRBD1,TGTGCCAGCAGCGGACAGGGAGCCTATTCACCCCTCCACTTT,CASSGQGAYSPLHF
-,TRBV10-3,TRBJ2-2,TRBD1,TGTGCCATCAACCCAGGGGGCACCGGGGAGCTGTTTTTT,CAINPGGTGELFF
-,TRBV30,TRBJ2-3,-,TGTGCCTGGAGCTCTAGCACAGATACGCAGTATTTT,CAWSSSTDTQYF
-,TRBV10-2,TRBJ2-7,TRBD1,TGCGCCAGCAGTAGGGGGACAGGGGGCTACGAGCAGTACTTC,CASSRGTGGYEQYF
-,TRBV30,TRBJ1-5,-,TGTGCCTGGAGTTCCCGGGAAGCTCAGCCCCAGCATTTT,CAWSSREAQPQHF
-,TRBV7-3,TRBJ2-5,TRBD1,TGTGCCAGCAGCCCGACAGGGCAAGAGACCCAGTACTTC,CASSPTGQETQYF
-,TRBV3-1/TRBV3-2,TRBJ1-1,-,TGTGCCAGCAGCGGCTACGGGGTAAGCACTGAAGCTTTCTTT,CASSGYGVSTEAFF
-,TRBV19,TRBJ1-1,-,TGTGCCAGTAGCGCCCGACAGAGCAACACTGAAGCTTTCTTT,CASSARQSNTEAFF
-,TRBV18,TRBJ2-2,-,TGTGCCAGCTCACCACTAACGGACATGACCGGGGAGCTGTTTTTT,CASSPLTDMTGELFF
-,TRBV6-5,TRBJ2-1,-,TGTGCCAGCCGAGGGGGGGGCCTGGTCTACAATGAGCAGTTCTTC,CASRGGGLVYNEQFF
few,TRBV4-1,TRBJ2-4,TRBD1,TGCGCCAGCAGCGTCCGGGACAGGGATGGAGGCAAAAACATTCAGTACTTC,CASSVRDRDGGKNIQYF
-,TRBV6-2/TRBV6-3,TRBJ1-2,-,TGTGCCAGCAGTTATTCAGGGTTGATCATTTACGGCTACACCTTC,CASSYSGLIIYGYTF
-,TRBV4-2,TRBJ1-3,-,TGTGCCAGCAGCCAAGAGTCAGGCTCTGGAAACACCATATATTTT,CASSQESGSGNTIYF
-,TRBV5-1,TRBJ1-6,TRBD1,TGCGCCAGCAGCTTGGCAGGGGGCGGTAATTCACCCCTCCACTTT,CASSLAGGGNSPLHF
once,TRBV5-1,TRBJ2-1,TRBD2,TGCGCCAGCAGCCCCCCGGGACTAGCGGTCTCTGGGCAGTTCTTC,CASSPPGLAVSGQFF
-,TRBV10-3,TRBJ2-1,-,TGTGCCATCAGTGATAGGGGTGAAAACAATGAGCAGTTCTTC,CAISDRGENNEQFF
-,TRBV15,TRBJ1-3,-,TGTGCCATCACAAGTGGCGTGGGGACACCAGGAAACACCATATATTTT,CAITSGVGTPGNTIYF
once,TRBV5-1,TRBJ1-1,TRBD1,TGCGCCAGCAGCTTGGATGGGACAGCCACTGAAGCTTTCTTT,CASSLDGTATEAFF
once,TRBV5-1,TRBJ1-4,-,TGCGCCAGCAGCCCAGGGCCCCCAACTAATGAAAAACTGTTTTTT,CASSPGPPTNEKLFF
-,TRBV3-1/TRBV3-2,TRBJ2-5,TRBD2,TGTGCCAGCAGCCGTGGACTAGGGGTGCAAGAGACCCAGTACTTC,CASSRGLGVQETQYF
-,TRBV12-5,TRBJ2-1,TRBD2,TGTGCTAGTAAGGGACTAGGATTGGTCAATGAGCAGTTCTTC,CASKGLGLVNEQFF
-,TRBV5-1,TRBJ2-1,TRBD2,TGCGCCAGCAGCTTGGACGGGACTAGCGGCAATGAGCAGTTCTTC,CASSLDGTSGNEQFF
-,TRBV27,TRBJ1-2,TRBD1,TGTGCCAGCAGTTATCGGCGACAGGGAAGGGGAGGCTACACCTTC,CASSYRRQGRGGYTF
-,TRBV2,TRBJ2-7,TRBD1,TGTGCCAGCGAACCGGGACAGGGGGGCTACGAGCAGTACTTC,CASEPGQGGYEQYF
-,TRBV5-1,TRBJ2-5,TRBD2,TGCGCCAGCAGCGTGGGCTACTTGACTAGCGGGAGTATGGAGACCCAGTACTTC,CASSVGYLTSGSMETQYF
-,TRBV19,TRBJ1-1,-,TGTGCCAGTAGTAACGGGGTATTCAACACTGAAGCTTTCTTT,CASSNGVFNTEAFF
once,TRBV16,TRBJ1-5,-,TGTGCCAGCAGCCAATCCGCAGGAAGCAATCAGCCCCAGCATTTT,CASSQSAGSNQPQHF
-,TRBV7-2,TRBJ1-6,-,TGTGCCAGCAGCTTATCGGGGGGAACGAATTCACCCCTCCACTTT,CASSLSGGTNSPLHF
once,TRBV6-5,TRBJ1-2,-,TGTGCCAGCAGTTATCGAGACAGGAAGGGCTACACCTTC,CASSYRDRKGYTF
-,TRBV4-1,TRBJ2-5,TRBD2,TGCGCCAGCAGCCAAGCTAGCGGGAGGGGAGAGACCCAGTACTTC,CASSQASGRGETQYF
-,TRBV25-1,TRBJ2-2,-,TGTGCCAGCAGTGAATATTTGGGAGGGGGGACCGGGGAGCTGTTTTTT,CASSEYLGGGTGELFF
-,TRBV27,TRBJ1-1,TRBD1,TGTGCCAGCAGTTTTCGAAAGGGGGCTACGCTCGGTGCCGAAGCTTTCTTT,CASSFRKGATLGAEAFF
-,TRBV5-1,TRBJ2-4,TRBD2,TGCGCCAGCAGCTTGGGGTCTTTGGAGCGGGATAAAGCCAAAAACATTCAGTACTTC,CASSLGSLERDKAKNIQYF
-,TRBV7-9,TRBJ1-3,TRBD1,TGTGCCAGCAGCTTAGGCCGGACAGGGGAGGGAAACACCATATATTTT,CASSLGRTGEGNTIYF
-,TRBV29-1,TRBJ1-3,TRBD1,TGCAGCGTTGAAGATCAGGGGGGCCTTGGAAACACCATATATTTT,CSVEDQGGLGNTIYF
-,TRBV28,TRBJ1-2,-,TGTGCCAGCAGTGTGACTATGGGGGGGGCTGAAGGCTACACCTTC,CASSVTMGGAEGYTF
-,TRBV9,TRBJ2-1,-,TGTGCCAGCAGCGGGAGAGATCACAATGAGCAGTTCTTC,CASSGRDHNEQFF
few,TRBV3-1/TRBV3-2,TRBJ2-1,TRBD2,TGTGCCAGCAGCCAAGAACGGACTAGCGTTAGTCGGAATGAGCAGTTCTTC,CASSQERTSVSRNEQFF
-,TRBV19,TRBJ2-3,-,TGTGCCAGTAGTACAGGCTTGAGCACAGATACGCAGTATTTT,CASSTGLSTDTQYF
-,TRBV5-6,TRBJ2-3,TRBD2,TGTGCCAGCAGCTTGGCCGGTTGGGCGGGAGTGGGCACAGATACGCAGTATTTT,CASSLAGWAGVGTDTQYF
-,TRBV28,TRBJ2-4,TRBD2,TGTGCCAGCAGTTTATCAGCTAGCGGGAATAAAAACATTCAGTACTTC,CASSLSASGNKNIQYF
-,TRBV7-9,TRBJ2-5,-,TGTGCCAGCAGCTTTGTTGGCGAGACCCAGTACTTC,CASSFVGETQYF
-,TRBV19,TRBJ1-5,-,TGTGCCAGTGATCCGACTCGGGGGGGGTTAGGTCAGCCCCAGCATTTT,CASDPTRGGLGQPQHF
once,TRBV21-1,TRBJ1-2,-,TGTGCCAGCAGCAAGACTGGGAACTATGGCTACACCTTC,CASSKTGNYGYTF
few,TRBV19,TRBJ2-1,-,TGTGCCAGTAGTCTCACGGGTTATGAGCAGTTCTTC,CASSLTGYEQFF
once,TRBV21-1,TRBJ2-4,-,TGTGCCAGCAGCAAAATGAGCAGGAACGCCAAAAACATTCAGTACTTC,CASSKMSRNAKNIQYF